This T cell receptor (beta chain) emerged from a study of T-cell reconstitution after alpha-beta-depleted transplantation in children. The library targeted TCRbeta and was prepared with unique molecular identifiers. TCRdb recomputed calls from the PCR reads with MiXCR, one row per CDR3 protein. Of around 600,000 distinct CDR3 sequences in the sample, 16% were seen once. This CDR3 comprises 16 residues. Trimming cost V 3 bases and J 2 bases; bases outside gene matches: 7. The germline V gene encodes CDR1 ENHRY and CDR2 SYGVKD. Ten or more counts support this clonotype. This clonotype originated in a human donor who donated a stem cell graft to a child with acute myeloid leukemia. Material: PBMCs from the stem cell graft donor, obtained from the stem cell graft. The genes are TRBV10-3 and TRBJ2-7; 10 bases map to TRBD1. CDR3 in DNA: TGTGCCATCAGTGAAACCGGGACAGGGGAGCCCTACGAGCAGTACTTC. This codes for CAISETGTGEPYEQYF.